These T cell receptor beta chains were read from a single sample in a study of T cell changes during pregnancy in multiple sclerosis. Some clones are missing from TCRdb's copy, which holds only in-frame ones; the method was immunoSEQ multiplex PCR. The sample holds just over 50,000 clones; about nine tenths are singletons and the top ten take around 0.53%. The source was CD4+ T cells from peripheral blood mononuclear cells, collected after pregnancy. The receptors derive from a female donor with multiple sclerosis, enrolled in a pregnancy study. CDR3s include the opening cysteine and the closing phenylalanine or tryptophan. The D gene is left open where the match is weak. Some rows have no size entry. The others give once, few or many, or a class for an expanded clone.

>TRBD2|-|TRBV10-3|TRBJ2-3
CATLAGEADTQYF
TGTGCCACCCTAGCGGGAGAGGCAGATACGCAGTATTTT
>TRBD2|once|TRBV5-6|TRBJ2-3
CASSFTSGRATDTQYF
TGTGCCAGCAGCTTCACTAGCGGGAGGGCCACAGATACGCAGTATTTT
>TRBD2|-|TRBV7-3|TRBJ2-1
CASSPSGGSSYNEQFF
TGTGCCAGCAGCCCTAGCGGGGGGAGCTCCTACAATGAGCAGTTCTTC
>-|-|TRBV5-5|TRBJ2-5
CASSRAGPQETQYF
TGTGCCAGCAGCCGTGCGGGGCCCCAAGAGACCCAGTACTTC
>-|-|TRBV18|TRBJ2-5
CASSPASQETQYF
TGTGCCAGCTCACCTGCCAGCCAAGAGACCCAGTACTTC
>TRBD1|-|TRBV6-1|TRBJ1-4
CASSDVGQGTEKLFF
TGTGCCAGCAGTGATGTCGGACAGGGGACAGAAAAACTGTTTTTT
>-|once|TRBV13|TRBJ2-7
CASSLGPGESSYEQYF
TGTGCCAGCAGCTTAGGACCGGGAGAGAGCTCCTACGAGCAGTACTTC
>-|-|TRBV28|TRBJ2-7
CASRYSGVASEQYF
TGTGCCAGCAGGTATTCGGGGGTGGCTAGTGAGCAGTACTTC
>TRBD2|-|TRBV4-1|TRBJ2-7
CASSQGRLAGYYEQYF
TGCGCCAGCAGCCAAGGTAGACTAGCGGGATATTACGAGCAGTACTTC
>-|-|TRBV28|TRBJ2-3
CASREGRGTDTQYF
TGTGCCAGCAGGGAAGGGAGAGGCACAGATACGCAGTATTTT
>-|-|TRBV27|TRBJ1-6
CADKHSPLHF
TGTGCGGACAAGCACTCACCCCTCCACTTT
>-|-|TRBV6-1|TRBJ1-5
CASSAFRGRQPQHF
TGTGCCAGCAGTGCTTTTAGAGGGCGGCAGCCCCAGCATTTT
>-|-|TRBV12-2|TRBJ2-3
CASRTGPGLAGVGYTQYF
TGTGCAAGTCGCACTGGACCGGGACTAGCGGGAGTTGGGTATACGCAGTATTTT
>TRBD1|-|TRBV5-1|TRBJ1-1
CASSRAAGGNTEAFF
TGCGCCAGCAGCAGGGCGGCAGGGGGGAACACTGAAGCTTTCTTT
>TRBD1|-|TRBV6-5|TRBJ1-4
CASSPTGLGEKLFF
TGTGCCAGCAGCCCGACAGGGCTCGGTGAAAAACTGTTTTTT
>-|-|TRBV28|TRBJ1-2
CASSTGGGAGLPYGYTF
TGTGCCAGCAGTACCGGCGGGGGGGCGGGGCTGCCCTATGGCTACACCTTC
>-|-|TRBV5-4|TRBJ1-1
CASSSRPGPNTEAFF
TGTGCCAGCAGCTCGAGACCAGGGCCGAACACTGAAGCTTTCTTT
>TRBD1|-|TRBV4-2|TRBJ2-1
CASSQDQGTGGYNEQFF
TGTGCCAGCAGCCAAGATCAGGGGACAGGCGGATACAATGAGCAGTTCTTC
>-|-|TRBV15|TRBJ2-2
CATSRGRREPNTGELFF
TGTGCCACCAGCAGAGGGCGGCGGGAACCGAACACCGGGGAGCTGTTTTTT
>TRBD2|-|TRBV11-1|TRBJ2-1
CASSSAGTSYNEQFF
TGTGCCAGCAGCTCCGCCGGGACTAGCTACAATGAGCAGTTCTTC
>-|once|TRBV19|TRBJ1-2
CASSIVRRGNGYTF
TGTGCCAGTAGTATAGTTCGCCGGGGGAATGGCTACACCTTC
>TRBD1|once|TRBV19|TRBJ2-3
CASSHGTVSTDTQYF
TGTGCCAGTAGCCATGGGACAGTTAGCACAGATACGCAGTATTTT
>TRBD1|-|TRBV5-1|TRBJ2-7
CASSFRTGNDEQYF
TGCGCCAGCAGCTTCCGGACAGGGAACGACGAGCAGTACTTC
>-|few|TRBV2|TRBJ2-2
CASIQENTGELFF
TGTGCCAGCATTCAGGAGAACACCGGGGAGCTGTTTTTT
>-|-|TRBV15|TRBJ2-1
CATSREGQGPYNEQFF
TGTGCCACCAGCAGAGAGGGCCAGGGGCCCTACAATGAGCAGTTCTTC
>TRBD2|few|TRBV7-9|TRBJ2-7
CASSPGRGTYEQYF
TGTGCCAGCAGTCCTGGGCGGGGGACCTACGAGCAGTACTTC
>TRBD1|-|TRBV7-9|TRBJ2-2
CASSRTGVVTGELFF
TGTGCCAGCAGCCGTACAGGGGTGGTCACCGGGGAGCTGTTTTTT
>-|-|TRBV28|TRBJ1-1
CASSLLGGILNTEAFF
TGTGCCAGCAGTTTATTGGGGGGAATTTTGAACACTGAAGCTTTCTTT
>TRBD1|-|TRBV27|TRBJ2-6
CASSPRTGVAGANVLTF
TGTGCCAGCAGTCCACGGACAGGGGTGGCTGGGGCCAACGTCCTGACTTTC
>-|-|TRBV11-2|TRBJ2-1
CASSLGASSYNEQFF
TGTGCCAGCAGCTTAGGAGCTAGCTCCTACAATGAGCAGTTCTTC
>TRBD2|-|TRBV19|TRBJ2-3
CASSIDSGRARTDTQYF
TGTGCCAGTAGTATAGATAGCGGGAGGGCCCGGACAGATACGCAGTATTTT
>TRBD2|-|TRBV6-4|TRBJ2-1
CASSAAGGGNNEQFF
TGTGCCAGCAGTGCCGCGGGAGGGGGGAACAATGAGCAGTTCTTC
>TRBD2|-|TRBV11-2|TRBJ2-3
CASSFSGRVDTQYF
TGTGCCAGCAGCTTTAGCGGGAGGGTAGATACGCAGTATTTT
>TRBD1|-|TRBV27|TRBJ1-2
CASSLTGALGGYTF
TGTGCCAGCAGTCTGACAGGGGCCCTCGGTGGCTACACCTTC
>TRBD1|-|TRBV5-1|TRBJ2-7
CASSSSGTGNEQYF
TGCGCCAGCAGTTCCTCCGGGACAGGTAACGAGCAGTACTTC
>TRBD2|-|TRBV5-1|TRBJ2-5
CASSFGTGSPSGGQETQYF
TGCGCCAGCAGCTTCGGAACCGGGAGTCCCTCGGGGGGGCAAGAGACCCAGTACTTC
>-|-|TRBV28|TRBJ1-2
CASSSIRTTGRNYGYTF
TGTGCCAGCAGTTCTATCCGGACGACAGGAAGGAACTATGGCTACACCTTC
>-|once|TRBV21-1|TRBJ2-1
CASSLGLAGGPGNEQFF
TGTGCCAGCAGCCTTGGACTAGCGGGAGGGCCTGGCAATGAGCAGTTCTTC
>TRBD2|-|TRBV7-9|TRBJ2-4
CASSLELAGLAKNIQYF
TGTGCCAGCAGCTTAGAGCTAGCGGGACTAGCCAAAAACATTCAGTACTTC
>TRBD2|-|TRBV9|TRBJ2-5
CASSGPSSGRFQETQYF
TGTGCCAGCAGCGGTCCGAGTAGCGGGAGGTTCCAAGAGACCCAGTACTTC
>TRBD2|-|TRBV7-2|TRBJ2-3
CASSLVARVAGGLADTQYF
TGTGCCAGCAGCTTAGTCGCCCGGGTAGCGGGAGGGCTGGCCGATACGCAGTATTTT
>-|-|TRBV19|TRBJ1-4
CASTLGGPNEKLFF
TGTGCCAGTACCCTAGGGGGTCCTAATGAAAAACTGTTTTTT
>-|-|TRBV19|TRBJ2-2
CASSFPVGGGIGELFF
TGTGCCAGTAGTTTCCCCGTCGGAGGGGGCATCGGGGAGCTGTTTTTT
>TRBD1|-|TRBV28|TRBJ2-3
CASSLLQGLGTDTQYF
TGTGCCAGCAGTTTGTTACAGGGGCTGGGCACAGATACGCAGTATTTT
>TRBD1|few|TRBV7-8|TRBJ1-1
CASSLGTANTEAFF
TGTGCCAGCAGCTTGGGGACAGCGAACACTGAAGCTTTCTTT
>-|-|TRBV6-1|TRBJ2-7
CASRGAGYEQYF
TGTGCCAGCAGGGGGGCGGGTTACGAGCAGTACTTC
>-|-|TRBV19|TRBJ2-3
CASSTHGGPSFTDTQYF
TGTGCCAGTAGTACCCATGGAGGGCCCTCGTTCACAGATACGCAGTATTTT
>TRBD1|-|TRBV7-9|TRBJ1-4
CASSDDRVGEKLFF
TGTGCCAGCAGCGATGACAGGGTGGGCGAAAAACTGTTTTTT
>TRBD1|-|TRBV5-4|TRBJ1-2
CASSSRSGQGLYGYTF
TGTGCCAGCAGCTCACGTTCGGGACAGGGTCTCTATGGCTACACCTTC
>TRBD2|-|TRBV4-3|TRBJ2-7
CASSQVRAGGQFEQYF
TGCGCCAGCAGCCAAGTACGGGCGGGAGGGCAGTTTGAGCAGTACTTC
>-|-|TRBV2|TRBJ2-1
CASSNNEQFF
TGTGCCAGCTCAAACAATGAGCAGTTCTTC
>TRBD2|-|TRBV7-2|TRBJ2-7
CASSFQREREEYF
TGTGCCAGCAGCTTTCAGCGGGAGCGGGAGGAGTACTTC
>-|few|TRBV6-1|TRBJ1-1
CASNQGRHTEAFF
TGTGCCAGCAATCAGGGGAGACACACTGAAGCTTTCTTT
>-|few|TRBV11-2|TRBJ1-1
CASSTAGRIEAFF
TGTGCCAGCAGCACCGCGGGACGCATCGAAGCTTTCTTT
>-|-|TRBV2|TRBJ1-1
CASKWGGLNTEAFF
TGTGCCAGCAAATGGGGGGGACTGAACACTGAAGCTTTCTTT
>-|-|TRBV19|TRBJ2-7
CASSNPGLREQYF
TGTGCCAGTAGTAATCCGGGACTCCGAGAGCAGTACTTC
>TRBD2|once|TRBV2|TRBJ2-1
CASSGTGGPYNEQFF
TGTGCCAGCAGTGGAACGGGAGGGCCCTACAATGAGCAGTTCTTC
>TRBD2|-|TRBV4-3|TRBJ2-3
CASSLTSGSLTDTQYF
TGCGCCAGCAGCCTTACTAGCGGTTCTTTAACAGATACGCAGTATTTT
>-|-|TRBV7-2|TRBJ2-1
CASSLVDSPRIF
TGTGCCAGCAGCTTAGTGGACAGCCCTCGGATCTTC